This T cell receptor (beta chain) was captured by sequencing in a study of cytomegalovirus exposure and HLA in healthy donors. Overall study findings and caveats: Analysis was carried out at a later point, and it linked a missense DCLRE1C variant to TCR beta V- and J-gene trimming.

This clone was observed a single time. Its antigen is still unknown. The CDR3 runs to 15 residues. Germline CDR1 is SGHAT and CDR2 is FQNNGV. The V end was cut by 0 bases, the J end by 5 bases, with 14 bases between. With 60 Vbeta and 13 Jbeta primers, the PCR was carried out. Profiled with immunoSEQ multiplex PCR; TCRdb holds only in-frame clones, not every one. This table has 150,000 or so clones, 70% to 80% appearing once. This sequence joins TRBV11-2 and TRBJ2-7; weak D call: TRBD1 (5 bases). Sequences were obtained from PBMCs. The clonotype was recovered from a man aged 50 to 59 in good health and CMV-seropositive. Written as DNA, the CDR3 is TGTGCCAGCAGCTTAGATCATTCCAGGGCGGACGAGCAGTACTTC. It is translated as CASSLDHSRADEQYF.